This T cell receptor beta chain appears in the sequencing data of a study of breast tumors, draining lymph nodes, adjacent tissues. TCRdb used MiXCR to reprocess the multiplex PCR reads, holding one entry per CDR3 protein. This table holds tens of thousands of distinct CDR3 sequences, almost 70% found once. Per the germline V gene, CDR1 is SGHTA and CDR2 is FQGTGA. The V and J ends lost 0 bases and 0 bases respectively, with 9 bases between them. This CDR3 spans 16 amino acids. Findings of the study overall: Compared with basal-like, luminal-like tumors shared significantly more repertoire with nontumor tissue. That most tumor T cells come from lymph nodes remained unproven. Tumor TCR diversity was below lymph nodes but above nontumor tissue. Findings are consistent with lymph node origin and intratumoral expansion of most tumor T cells.

About this clonotype itself: The antigen is undetermined.

This receptor was taken from a female donor with breast cancer. Some clones in this sample may be carry-over from other donors' samples. The sample was tumor-adjacent breast tissue. This sequence joins TRBV7-3 and TRBJ1-3; no reliable D call. CDR3 region: CASSLTQASSGNTIYF. The DNA of the CDR3 is TGTGCCAGCAGCTTAACCCAGGCCAGCTCTGGAAACACCATATATTTT.